This T cell receptor beta chain was documented in a study of CD8 T cells in Susac syndrome. Background on the study: At the time their blood was drawn, patients with Susac syndrome were either therapy-naive, on corticosteroids (with some of them also receiving intravenous immunoglobulin), or on intravenous immunoglobulin alone.

Reverse transcription of about 0.45 to 1 ug RNA was carried out with random hexamers. With immunoSEQ multiplex PCR, TCR beta CDR3 was amplified across 54 Vbeta and 13 Jbeta. In TCRdb, the immunoSEQ multiplex PCR reads were re-called with MiXCR into one record per CDR3 protein. Of some 200,000 distinct CDR3 sequences in the sample, around 95% were seen once. In blood CD8+ and CD4+ T cells, TCR beta underwent sequencing. Negative isolation yielded CD8+ and CD4+ T cells; FACS enriched TEMRA cells. Sequencing used CD4+ T cells from PBMCs. The origin of this receptor is a human donor with Susac syndrome.

The CDR3 sequence is CATSRDLAGEQYF. DNA for the CDR3: TGTGCCACCAGCAGAGATCTAGCAGGGGAGCAGTACTTC. The V call is TRBV15, the J call TRBJ2-7; D possibly matches TRBD1 or TRBD2 (5 bases each). V was clipped by 0 bases and J by 7 bases, with 10 bases between them. The CDR3 sequence is 13 residues long. Germline V CDR1 and CDR2: LNHNV, YYDKDF (reference sequence). The complete variable domain, with remaining parts taken from reference TRBV15 and TRBJ2-7, reads DAMVIQNPRYQVTQFGKPVTLSCSQTLNHNVMYWYQQKSSQAPKLLFHYYDKDFNNEADTPDNFQSRRPNTSFCFLDIRSPGLGDTAMYLCATSRDLAGEQYFGPGTRLTVT.